This TCR beta chain is drawn from a study of blood T cell repertoires in COVID-19. Study in general: The study drew acute and convalescent COVID-19 samples from the United States, Italy and Spain. The cDNA or gDNA used as material had been derived from T cells, B-cell-depleted T cells, or PBMCs.

As originally analysed: Amplification of reference gene primers was used by the study to estimate nucleated cell counts. The protocol was immunoSEQ multiplex PCR, while the TCRdb copy is restricted to in-frame clones and leaves out a portion. V, J and clone size are those of that table, while D and trimming were read from the DNA. The sample contains approximately 64,000 clones, 88% of which appear only once. One Seattle source followed patients from active infection through their disease course. The J segment lost 3 bases and the V segment lost 5 bases, leaving 7 bases of the junction unmatched. Germline V gives CDR1 MNHEY, CDR2 SMNVEV (reference sequence). This CDR3 comprises 16 residues.

The material sequenced was peripheral blood. The gene calls are TRBV27 and TRBJ1-1, with TRBD1 identical over 12 bases. This sequence was found in a woman in her sixties or seventies with COVID-19, enrolled during active disease. CDR3 sequence reads: CASSPRGTGGYTEAFF. The DNA for the CDR3 is TGTGCCAGCAGTCCAAGGGGGACAGGGGGCTACACTGAAGCTTTCTTT.